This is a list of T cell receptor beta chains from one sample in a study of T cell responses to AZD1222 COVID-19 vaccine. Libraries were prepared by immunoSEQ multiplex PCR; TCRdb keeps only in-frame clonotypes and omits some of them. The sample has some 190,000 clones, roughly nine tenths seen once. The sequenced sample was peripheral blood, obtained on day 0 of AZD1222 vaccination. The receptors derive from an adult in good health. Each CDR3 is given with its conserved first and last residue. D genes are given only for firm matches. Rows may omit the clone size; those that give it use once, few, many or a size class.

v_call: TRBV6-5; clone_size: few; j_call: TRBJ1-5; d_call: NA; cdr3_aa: CASSYTQGAQPQHF; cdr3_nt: TGTGCCAGCAGTTACACACAGGGCGCTCAGCCCCAGCATTTT
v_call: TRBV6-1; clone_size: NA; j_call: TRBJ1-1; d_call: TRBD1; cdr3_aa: CASSSPGQGLAEAFF; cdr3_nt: TGTGCCAGCAGTTCACCGGGACAGGGTCTAGCTGAAGCTTTCTTT
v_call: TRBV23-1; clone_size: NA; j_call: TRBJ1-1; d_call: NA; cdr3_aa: CASSQPSLWRNTEAFF; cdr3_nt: TGCGCCAGCAGTCAACCGAGCCTGTGGAGGAACACTGAAGCTTTCTTT
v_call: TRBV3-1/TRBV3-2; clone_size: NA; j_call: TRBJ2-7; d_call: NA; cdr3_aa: CASSQNLLAATYEQYF; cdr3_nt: TGTGCCAGCAGCCAAAATCTGCTAGCAGCCACCTACGAGCAGTACTTC
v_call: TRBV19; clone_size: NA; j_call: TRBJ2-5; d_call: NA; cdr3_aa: CASSLGSGGLETQYF; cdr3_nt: TGTGCCAGTAGTCTTGGGTCGGGGGGCTTAGAGACCCAGTACTTC
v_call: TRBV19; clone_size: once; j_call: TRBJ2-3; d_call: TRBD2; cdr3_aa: CASSTRTSGGSFTDTQYF; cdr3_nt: TGTGCCAGTAGTACCAGGACTAGCGGGGGTTCTTTCACAGATACGCAGTATTTT
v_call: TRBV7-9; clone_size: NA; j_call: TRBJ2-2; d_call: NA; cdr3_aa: CASSQQITGELFF; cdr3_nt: TGTGCCAGCAGCCAACAGATCACCGGGGAGCTGTTTTTT
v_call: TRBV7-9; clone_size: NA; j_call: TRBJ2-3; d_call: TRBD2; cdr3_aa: CASSPKGSGHDTQYF; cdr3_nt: TGTGCCAGCAGCCCCAAGGGTAGCGGGCATGATACGCAGTATTTT
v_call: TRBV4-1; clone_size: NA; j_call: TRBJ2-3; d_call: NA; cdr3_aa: CASSQGQDKTDTQYF; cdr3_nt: TGCGCCAGCAGCCAAGGACAGGATAAGACAGATACGCAGTATTTT
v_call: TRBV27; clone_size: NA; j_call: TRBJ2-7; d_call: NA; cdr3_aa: CASSFGSGVYEQYF; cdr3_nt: TGTGCCAGCAGTTTCGGGTCAGGAGTTTACGAGCAGTACTTC
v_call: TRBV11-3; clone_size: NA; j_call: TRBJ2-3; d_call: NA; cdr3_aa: CASSLTSKELQYF; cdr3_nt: TGTGCCAGCAGCTTGACGAGTAAGGAGCTGCAGTATTTT
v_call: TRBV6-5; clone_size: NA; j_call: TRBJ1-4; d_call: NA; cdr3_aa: CASWQKGGNEKLFF; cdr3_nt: TGTGCCAGCTGGCAGAAGGGGGGTAATGAAAAACTGTTTTTT
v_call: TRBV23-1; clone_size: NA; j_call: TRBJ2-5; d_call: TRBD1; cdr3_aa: CASSHWTGWTSRVETQYF; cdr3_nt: TGCGCCAGCAGTCATTGGACAGGGTGGACGTCCCGGGTGGAGACCCAGTACTTC
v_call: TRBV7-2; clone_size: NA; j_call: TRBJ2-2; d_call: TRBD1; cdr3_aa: CASSDRGSTGELFF; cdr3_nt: TGTGCCAGCAGTGACAGGGGAAGCACCGGGGAGCTGTTTTTT
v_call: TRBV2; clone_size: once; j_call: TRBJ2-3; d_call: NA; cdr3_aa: CASSGASLSTDTQYF; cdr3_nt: TGTGCCAGCAGTGGGGCTAGCCTTAGCACAGATACGCAGTATTTT
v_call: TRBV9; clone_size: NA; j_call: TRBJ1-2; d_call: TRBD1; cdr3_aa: CASSEGQPEAF; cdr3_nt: TGTGCCAGCAGCGAGGGACAGCCGGAAGCCTTC
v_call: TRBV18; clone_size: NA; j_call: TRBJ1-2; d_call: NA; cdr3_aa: CASSPPTGFNYGYTF; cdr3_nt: TGTGCCAGCTCACCACCGACAGGTTTTAACTATGGCTACACCTTC
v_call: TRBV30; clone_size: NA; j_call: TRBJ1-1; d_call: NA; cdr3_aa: CAWSVTRNTEAFF; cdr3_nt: TGTGCCTGGAGTGTAACCAGGAACACTGAAGCTTTCTTT
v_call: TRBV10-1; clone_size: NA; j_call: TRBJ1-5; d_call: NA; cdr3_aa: CASSEFGRWYGNQPQHF; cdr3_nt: TGCGCCAGCAGTGAGTTTGGGCGCTGGTACGGCAATCAGCCCCAGCATTTT
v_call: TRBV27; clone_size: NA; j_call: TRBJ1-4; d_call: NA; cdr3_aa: CASSFAVEGEKLFF; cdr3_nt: TGTGCCAGCAGTTTCGCGGTGGAGGGAGAAAAACTGTTTTTT
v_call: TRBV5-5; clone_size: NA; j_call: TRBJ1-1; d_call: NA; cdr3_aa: CASSLRPYLGSVTPTEAFF; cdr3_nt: TGTGCCAGCAGCTTGAGGCCGTATTTAGGCAGTGTAACGCCCACTGAAGCTTTCTTT
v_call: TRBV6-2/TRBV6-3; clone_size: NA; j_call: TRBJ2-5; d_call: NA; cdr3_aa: CASSYGGYPQETQYF; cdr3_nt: TGTGCCAGCAGTTACGGAGGCTACCCTCAAGAGACCCAGTACTTC
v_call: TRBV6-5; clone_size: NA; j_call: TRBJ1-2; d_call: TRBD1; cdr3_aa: CASRLYGQGGYGYTF; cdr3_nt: TGTGCCAGCCGATTATATGGACAGGGAGGCTATGGCTACACCTTC
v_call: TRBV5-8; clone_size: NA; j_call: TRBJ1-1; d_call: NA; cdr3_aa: CASSLEADNTEAFF; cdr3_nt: TGTGCCAGCAGCTTGGAGGCAGACAACACTGAAGCTTTCTTT
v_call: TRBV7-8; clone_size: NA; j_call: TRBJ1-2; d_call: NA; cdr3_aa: CASATEGFNYGYTF; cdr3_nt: TGTGCCAGCGCCACCGAGGGCTTTAACTATGGCTACACCTTC